The present entry profiles one T cell receptor beta chain with its context. Participants were aged roughly 18 to 100 years from approximately 25 US areas. Cohort placement rested on clinical history that participants reported themselves. The V gene end was trimmed by 8 bases and the J gene end by 4 bases; junction bases not matched to a gene: 8. CDR3 length: 12 residues. Germline-derived CDR1 and CDR2 are SQVTM and ANQGSEA. This entry belongs to a study of blood T cell repertoires in COVID-19. Background on the study: Samples came from the United States, Italy and Spain, spanning acute and convalescent COVID-19. Sample material is recorded as cDNA or gDNA derived from T cells, B-cell-depleted T cells, or PBMCs.

The repertoire was sequenced with immunoSEQ multiplex PCR; TCRdb's copy has only in-frame clones and lacks some. The repertoire holds some 140,000 clones, with roughly 84% as singletons. The V call is TRBV29-1, the J call TRBJ2-7, with 7 bases matching TRBD1. Sequencing input: PBMCs or T cells enriched from blood (not recorded which). This sequence originates from a man aged 35 to 55 with acute COVID-19. The CDR3 coding sequence is TGCAGCTTTATGGGACAGCTTTACGAGCAGTACTTC. It specifies CSFMGQLYEQYF.